Listed below are T cell receptor beta chains from one sample, sequenced in a study of cytomegalovirus exposure and HLA in healthy donors. Libraries were prepared by immunoSEQ multiplex PCR; TCRdb keeps only in-frame clonotypes and omits some of them. The sample carries under 200,000 clones, roughly 80% recorded once. What was sequenced was PBMCs. Every receptor here comes from a boy aged 2 to 10 in good health and CMV-seronegative. Both conserved end residues are part of each CDR3. The D gene is left open where the match is weak. Rows give clone size only sometimes, using once, few, many, or a class for an expanded clone.

CDR3 DNA,CDR3 protein,J gene,V gene,clone size,D gene
TGCGCCAGCAGATGGCCAGGGAATGACGAGCAGTACTTC,CASRWPGNDEQYF,TRBJ2-7,TRBV5-1,-,-
TGTGCCAGCAGTCCCCTTGTGGCCCTCTCTCCGATCTTGAACACTGAAGCTTTCTTT,CASSPLVALSPILNTEAFF,TRBJ1-1,TRBV28,few,-
TGCAGCGTCCGAATGAGTTCCTACAATGAGCAGTTCTTC,CSVRMSSYNEQFF,TRBJ2-1,TRBV29-1,-,-
TGTGCCAGCAGTGTCAGCCGGGACACCAAGCAAGAGACCCAGTACTTC,CASSVSRDTKQETQYF,TRBJ2-5,TRBV6-1,-,-
TGTGCCAGCAGTGATAGGGGGACAGGGAGGGGCAACTATGGCTACACCTTC,CASSDRGTGRGNYGYTF,TRBJ1-2,TRBV6-1,-,TRBD1
TGTGCCAGCAGGCAGAGTCGGGGTACCTACAATGAGCAGTTCTTC,CASRQSRGTYNEQFF,TRBJ2-1,TRBV27,-,-
TGTGCCAGCTCGGCTCGCTGGACACAAGTTCGCACAGATACGCAGTATTTT,CASSARWTQVRTDTQYF,TRBJ2-3,TRBV28,-,-
TGTGCCAGCAGTTATCCACCAGGGGATGAGCAGTTCTTC,CASSYPPGDEQFF,TRBJ2-1,TRBV27,-,-
TGTGCCAGCAGCTTCGGGACTAGAGGCCAAGTTACGCAGTATTTT,CASSFGTRGQVTQYF,TRBJ2-3,TRBV5-4,-,TRBD2
TGTGCCAGCAGTTTTATTAATCCGTTCCTCGAGCAGTACTTC,CASSFINPFLEQYF,TRBJ2-7,TRBV27,-,-
TGTGCCACCAGCATGACAGGGGCCTACGAGCAGTACTTC,CATSMTGAYEQYF,TRBJ2-7,TRBV15,-,TRBD1
TGTGCCTGGGGGCCGGGGGAGGCAGGCGGCTACACCTTC,CAWGPGEAGGYTF,TRBJ1-2,TRBV30,-,-
TGTGCCAGCAGCTTGGCGGGAGTGGGCAATGAGCAGTTCTTC,CASSLAGVGNEQFF,TRBJ2-1,TRBV5-4,-,-
TGTGCCAGCTCACTCACAGGGATGGACACTGAAGCTTTCTTT,CASSLTGMDTEAFF,TRBJ1-1,TRBV18,-,-
TGTGCCAGCAGTTTCTACAGGCTTAGGAGTGAAAAACTGTTTTTT,CASSFYRLRSEKLFF,TRBJ1-4,TRBV28,once,-
TGTGCCAGCAGTGGGGACAAGGGTTTGGGCCATAGCAATCAGCCCCAGCATTTT,CASSGDKGLGHSNQPQHF,TRBJ1-5,TRBV25-1,once,-
TGTGCCAGCAGCCTACAGTTTGGGGCTTACAGCACTGAAGCTTTCTTT,CASSLQFGAYSTEAFF,TRBJ1-1,TRBV5-4,-,-
TGTGCCAGCAGCTCAAAGACTAGCGCAGACGAGCAGTACTTC,CASSSKTSADEQYF,TRBJ2-7,TRBV5-4,-,TRBD2
TGCAGTGCAGGACAGGCGGGCTACACCTTC,CSAGQAGYTF,TRBJ1-2,TRBV20-1,-,TRBD1
TGTGCCAGCAAGGAGGGCGAAAACTATGGCTACACCTTC,CASKEGENYGYTF,TRBJ1-2,TRBV7-8,-,-
TGTGCCAGCACTCTACAGGGCACGAACACCGGGGAGCTGTTTTTT,CASTLQGTNTGELFF,TRBJ2-2,TRBV2,-,-
TGCGCCAGCAGCTTGCAGGGGGCGCGGGGATACGAGCAGTACTTC,CASSLQGARGYEQYF,TRBJ2-7,TRBV5-1,-,TRBD1
TGTGCCAGCAGGGATACTAGCGGGTCCTACGAGCAGTACTTC,CASRDTSGSYEQYF,TRBJ2-7,TRBV25-1,-,TRBD2
TGTGCCAGCAGTTTACTAGCGGAAGGTGGTGAGCAGTTCTTC,CASSLLAEGGEQFF,TRBJ2-1,TRBV27,-,TRBD2
TGTGCCAGCAGCGTTCCTGCGAGATGTTGCTACACCTTC,CASSVPARCCYTF,TRBJ1-2,TRBV5-6,-,-
TGTGCCATCGCTGCAGGTTCCCCAAATGAAAAACTGTTTTTT,CAIAAGSPNEKLFF,TRBJ1-4,TRBV10-3,few,-
TGTGCCTGGATTCGGGCGGGAGGTAGCTCCTACGAGCAGTACTTC,CAWIRAGGSSYEQYF,TRBJ2-7,TRBV30,-,TRBD2
TGCGCCAGCAGCCGAGTAGCGGGTTTAGCCAAAAACATTCAGTACTTC,CASSRVAGLAKNIQYF,TRBJ2-4,TRBV4-1,-,TRBD2
TGTGCCAGTAACACCGGGACAGATTGGAACACTGAAGCTTTCTTT,CASNTGTDWNTEAFF,TRBJ1-1,TRBV19,-,TRBD1
TGTGCCAGCAGCGTAGCGCCATGGCTCGAAAACACCATATATTTT,CASSVAPWLENTIYF,TRBJ1-3,TRBV5-4,-,-
TGTGCCAGCAACCCGGCTGGCGGGGGCTTCACAGATACGCAGTATTTT,CASNPAGGGFTDTQYF,TRBJ2-3,TRBV14,-,-
TGTGCCTGGAGTGTACGAATCGGGACAGGGTGGATACATGAGCAGTTCTTC,CAWSVRIGTGWIHEQFF,TRBJ2-1,TRBV30,-,TRBD1
TGTGCCAGCAGAAAACAGGGGGGTGGCACTGAAGCTTTCTTT,CASRKQGGGTEAFF,TRBJ1-1,TRBV7-9,-,TRBD1
TGCGCCAGCAGCTTGGTGCCGGGACAGCTGAACACTGAAGCTTTCTTT,CASSLVPGQLNTEAFF,TRBJ1-1,TRBV5-1,-,TRBD1
TGTGCCAGCTCACCAGCGGAGCGGGGCAGGAACACTGAAGCTTTCTTT,CASSPAERGRNTEAFF,TRBJ1-1,TRBV18,-,-
TGTGCCAGCAGTTCAGAGGGCTCTGGAAACACCATATATTTT,CASSSEGSGNTIYF,TRBJ1-3,TRBV6-5,-,-
TGTGCCAGCAGCAGGGACAGGGCCTACGAGCAGTACTTC,CASSRDRAYEQYF,TRBJ2-7,TRBV6-5,-,TRBD1
TGTGCCAGCAGCTTAGCGGATCGGACTAGCGGGAGCGATGAGCAGTTCTTC,CASSLADRTSGSDEQFF,TRBJ2-1,TRBV7-9,once,TRBD2
TGTGCCAGCAGCTTATACGACGTTTGGACTAGCGGATTCTACAATGAGCAGTTCTTC,CASSLYDVWTSGFYNEQFF,TRBJ2-1,TRBV7-6,-,TRBD2
TGTGCCAGCAGCATCTCCGGGACTAGCGGGAGGAGGTGGGCAGATACGCAGTATTTT,CASSISGTSGRRWADTQYF,TRBJ2-3,TRBV5-6,-,TRBD2
TGTGCCAGTAGTATAGAGGGCACGAGGGGGCACACTGAAGCTTTCTTT,CASSIEGTRGHTEAFF,TRBJ1-1,TRBV19,few,TRBD1
TGCAGCGTCGGGAAGCTTTCCTACAATGAGCAGTTCTTC,CSVGKLSYNEQFF,TRBJ2-1,TRBV29-1,-,-
TGTGCCAGCACCCAAGGGGACAGGGAAAGGCAGTACTTC,CASTQGDRERQYF,TRBJ2-7,TRBV27,once,TRBD1
TGTGCCAGCAGCCAACTAAGGGGGGGTGAGCAGTTCTTC,CASSQLRGGEQFF,TRBJ2-1,TRBV14,-,-
TGTGCCAGCAGTCCCACGTACGACAGGCTGGGCAATCAGCCCCAGCATTTT,CASSPTYDRLGNQPQHF,TRBJ1-5,TRBV27,-,-
TGTGCCAGCAGGAGAGGGCCGGGTCGGGAGAATGAGCAGTTCTTC,CASRRGPGRENEQFF,TRBJ2-1,TRBV6-1,-,-
TGTGCCAGCAGTTACGCCTCCGACAGGCCTAACACTGAAGCTTTCTTT,CASSYASDRPNTEAFF,TRBJ1-1,TRBV6-5,-,-
TGTGCCAGCAGCTTGACCAGGACTAGCGGGACAGATACGCAGTATTTT,CASSLTRTSGTDTQYF,TRBJ2-3,TRBV5-4,few,TRBD2
TGTGCCAGCAGCTCTCGACAGGGTCGGAGTCAGCCCCAGCATTTT,CASSSRQGRSQPQHF,TRBJ1-5,TRBV7-2,-,TRBD1
TGTGCCAGCAGTTTACAGGGTGCGGGAGAGACCCAGTACTTC,CASSLQGAGETQYF,TRBJ2-5,TRBV6-5,-,-